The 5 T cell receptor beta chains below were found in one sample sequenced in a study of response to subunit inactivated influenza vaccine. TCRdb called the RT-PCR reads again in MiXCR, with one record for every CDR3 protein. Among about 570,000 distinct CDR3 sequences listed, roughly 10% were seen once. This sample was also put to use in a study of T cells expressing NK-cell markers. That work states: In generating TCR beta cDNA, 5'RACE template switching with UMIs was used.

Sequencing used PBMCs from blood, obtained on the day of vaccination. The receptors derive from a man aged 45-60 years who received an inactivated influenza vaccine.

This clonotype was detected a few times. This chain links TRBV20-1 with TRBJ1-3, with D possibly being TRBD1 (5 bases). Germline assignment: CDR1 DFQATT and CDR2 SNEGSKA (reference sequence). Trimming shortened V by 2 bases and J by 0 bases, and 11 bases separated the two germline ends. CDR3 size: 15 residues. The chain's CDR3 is CSARSATDSGNTIYF. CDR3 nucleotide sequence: TGCAGTGCTAGAAGCGCGACAGACTCTGGAAACACCATATATTTT.

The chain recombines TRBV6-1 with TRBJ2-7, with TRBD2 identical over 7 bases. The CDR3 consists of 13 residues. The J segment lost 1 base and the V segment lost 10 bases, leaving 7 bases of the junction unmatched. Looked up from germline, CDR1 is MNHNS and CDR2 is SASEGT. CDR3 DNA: TGTGCCACTGTGAGCGGGATGTCCTACGAGCAGTACTTC. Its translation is CATVSGMSYEQYF.

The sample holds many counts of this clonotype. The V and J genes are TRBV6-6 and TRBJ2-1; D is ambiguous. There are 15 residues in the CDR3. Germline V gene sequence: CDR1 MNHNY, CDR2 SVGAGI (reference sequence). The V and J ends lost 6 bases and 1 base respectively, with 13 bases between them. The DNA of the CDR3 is TGTGCCAGCAGCAAAGGACCCAATTCCTACAATGAGCAGTTCTTC. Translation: CASSKGPNSYNEQFF.

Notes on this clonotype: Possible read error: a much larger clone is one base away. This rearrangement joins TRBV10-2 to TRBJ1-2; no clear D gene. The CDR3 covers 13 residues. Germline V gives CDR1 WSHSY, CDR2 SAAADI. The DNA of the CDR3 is TGCGCCAGCAGCCAGGCAGCTAACTATGGCCACACCTTC. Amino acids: CASSQAANYGHTF.

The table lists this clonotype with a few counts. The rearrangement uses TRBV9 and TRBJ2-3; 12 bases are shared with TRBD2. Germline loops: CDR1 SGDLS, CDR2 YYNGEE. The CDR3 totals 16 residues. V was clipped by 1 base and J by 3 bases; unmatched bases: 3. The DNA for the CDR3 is TGTGCCAGCAGCGTAACTAGCGGGAGGTTAACAGATACGCAGTATTTT. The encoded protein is CASSVTSGRLTDTQYF.